The clone carrying this T cell receptor (beta chain) appeared once. Its matching antigen is unknown. The record originates from a study of cytomegalovirus exposure and HLA in healthy donors. Study-level points and caveats: Researchers had no immune exposure information except CMV serostatus available. Being productive about 90% or about 30% of the time was typical of most TCR beta V segments in an earlier analysis. In a later analysis, TCR beta V- and J-gene trimming was associated with a missense DCLRE1C variant.

Primers included in the PCR were 60 Vbeta and 13 Jbeta primers. Here immunoSEQ multiplex PCR was the method, and the copy in TCRdb shows in-frame clones only, minus some. The table has 65,000 to 85,000 clones, around 73% seen once. The CDR3 sequence is 15 residues long. The germline V gene encodes CDR1 MDHEN and CDR2 SYDVKM. Trimming cost V 6 bases and J 0 bases, with 11 bases left between them. Material: PBMCs. The clonotype was recovered from a woman between 40 and 55 years old in good health and CMV-seropositive. The chain joins TRBV28 to TRBJ2-2; D remains ambiguous. For the CDR3, the DNA is TGTGCCAGCAGGAAAGCCTTTACGAACACCGGGGAGCTGTTTTTT. This translates into CASRKAFTNTGELFF.